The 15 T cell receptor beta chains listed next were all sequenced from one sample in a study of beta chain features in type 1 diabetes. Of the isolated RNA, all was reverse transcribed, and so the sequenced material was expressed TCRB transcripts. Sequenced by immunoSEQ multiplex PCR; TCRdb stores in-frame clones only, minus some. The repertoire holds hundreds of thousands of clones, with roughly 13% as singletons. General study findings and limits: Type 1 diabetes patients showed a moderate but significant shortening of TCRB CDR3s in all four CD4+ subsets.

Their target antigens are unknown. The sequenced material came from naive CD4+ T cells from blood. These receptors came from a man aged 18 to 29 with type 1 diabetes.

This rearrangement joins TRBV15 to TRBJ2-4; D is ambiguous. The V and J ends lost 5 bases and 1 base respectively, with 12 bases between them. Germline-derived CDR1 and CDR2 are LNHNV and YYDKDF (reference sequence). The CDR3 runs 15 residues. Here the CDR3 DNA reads TGTGCCACCAGCCCAACCCCCGGGGCCAAAAACATTCAGTACTTC. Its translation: CATSPTPGAKNIQYF.

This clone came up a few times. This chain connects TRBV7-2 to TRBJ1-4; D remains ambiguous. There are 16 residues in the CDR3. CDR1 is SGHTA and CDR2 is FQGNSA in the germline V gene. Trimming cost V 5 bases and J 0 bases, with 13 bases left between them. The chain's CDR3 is CASSPSITATNEKLFF. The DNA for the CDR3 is TGTGCCAGCAGCCCCTCTATAACAGCAACTAATGAAAAACTGTTTTTT.

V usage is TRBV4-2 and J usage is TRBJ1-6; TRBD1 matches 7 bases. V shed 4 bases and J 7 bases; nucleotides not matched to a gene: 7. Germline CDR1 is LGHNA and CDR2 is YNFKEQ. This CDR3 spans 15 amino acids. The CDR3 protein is CASSLSGRGNSPLHF. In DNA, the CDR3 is TGTGCCAGCAGCCTCTCCGGCAGGGGGAATTCACCCCTCCACTTT.

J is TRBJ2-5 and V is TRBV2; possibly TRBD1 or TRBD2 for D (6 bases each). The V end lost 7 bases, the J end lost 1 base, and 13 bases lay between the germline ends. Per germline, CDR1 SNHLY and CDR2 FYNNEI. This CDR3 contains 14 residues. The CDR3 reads CASTAQGLQETQYF. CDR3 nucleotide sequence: TGTGCCAGCACCGCACAGGGACTCCAAGAGACCCAGTACTTC.

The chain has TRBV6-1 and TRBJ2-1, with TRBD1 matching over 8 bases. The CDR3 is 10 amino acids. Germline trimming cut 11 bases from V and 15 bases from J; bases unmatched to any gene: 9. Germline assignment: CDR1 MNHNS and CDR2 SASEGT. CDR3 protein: CACNRGKGFF. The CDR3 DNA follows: TGTGCCTGTAACAGGGGGAAGGGGTTCTTC.

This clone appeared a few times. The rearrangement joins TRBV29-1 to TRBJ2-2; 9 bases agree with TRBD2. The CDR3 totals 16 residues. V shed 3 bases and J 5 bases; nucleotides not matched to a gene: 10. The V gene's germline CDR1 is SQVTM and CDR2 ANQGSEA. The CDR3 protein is CSVEGSGGLGTGELFF. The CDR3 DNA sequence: TGCAGCGTTGAGGGTAGCGGGGGCCTCGGAACCGGGGAGCTGTTTTTT.

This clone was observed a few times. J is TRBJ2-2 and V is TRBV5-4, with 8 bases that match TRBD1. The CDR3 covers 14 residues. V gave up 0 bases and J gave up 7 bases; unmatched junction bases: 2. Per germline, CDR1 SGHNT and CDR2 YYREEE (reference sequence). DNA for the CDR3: TGTGCCAGCAGCTTGGTACAGGGGGACGGGGAGCTGTTTTTT. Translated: CASSLVQGDGELFF.

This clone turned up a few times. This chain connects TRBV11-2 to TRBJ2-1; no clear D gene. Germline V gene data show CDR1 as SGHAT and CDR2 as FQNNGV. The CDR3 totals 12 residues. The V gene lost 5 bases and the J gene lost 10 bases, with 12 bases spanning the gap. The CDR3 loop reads CASSQTTPEQFF. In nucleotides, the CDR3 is TGTGCCAGCAGCCAGACCACACCGGAGCAGTTCTTC.

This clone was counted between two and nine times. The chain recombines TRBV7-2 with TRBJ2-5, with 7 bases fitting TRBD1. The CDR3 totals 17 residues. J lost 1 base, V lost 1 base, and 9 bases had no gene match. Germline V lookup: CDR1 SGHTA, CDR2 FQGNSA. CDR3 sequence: CASSLVSTGVGQETQYF. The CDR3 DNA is TGTGCCAGCAGCTTAGTTTCAACAGGGGTGGGCCAAGAGACCCAGTACTTC. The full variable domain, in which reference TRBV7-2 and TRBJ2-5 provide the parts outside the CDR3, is GAGVSQSPSNKVTEKGKDVELRCDPISGHTALYWYRQSLGQGLEFLIYFQGNSAPDKSGLPSDRFSAERTGGSVSTLTIQRTQQEDSAVYLCASSLVSTGVGQETQYFGPGTRLLVL.

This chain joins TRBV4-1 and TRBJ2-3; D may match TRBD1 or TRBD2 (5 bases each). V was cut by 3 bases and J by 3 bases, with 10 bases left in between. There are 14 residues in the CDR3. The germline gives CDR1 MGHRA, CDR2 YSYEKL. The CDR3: CASSQGRETDTQYF. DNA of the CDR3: TGCGCCAGCAGCCAGGGCAGGGAGACAGATACGCAGTATTTT.

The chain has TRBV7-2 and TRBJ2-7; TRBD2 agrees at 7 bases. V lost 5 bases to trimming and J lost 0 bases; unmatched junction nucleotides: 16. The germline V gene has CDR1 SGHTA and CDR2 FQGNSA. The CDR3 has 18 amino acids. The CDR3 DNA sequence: TGTGCCAGCAGCCTGTCCGGCGGGGGAGCGGAGAGCTCCTACGAGCAGTACTTC. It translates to CASSLSGGGAESSYEQYF.

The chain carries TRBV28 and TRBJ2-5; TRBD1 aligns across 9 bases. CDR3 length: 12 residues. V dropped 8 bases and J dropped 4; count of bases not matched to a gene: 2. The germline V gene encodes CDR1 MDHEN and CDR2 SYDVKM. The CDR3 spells CASQTGGETQYF. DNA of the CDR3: TGTGCCAGCCAGACAGGGGGAGAGACCCAGTACTTC.

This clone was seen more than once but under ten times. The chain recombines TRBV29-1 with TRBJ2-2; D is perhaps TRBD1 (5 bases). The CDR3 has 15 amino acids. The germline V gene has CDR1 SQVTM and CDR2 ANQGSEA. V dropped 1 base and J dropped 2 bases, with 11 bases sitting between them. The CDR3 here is CSVEGRQLNTGELFF. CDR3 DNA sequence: TGCAGCGTTGAAGGGAGACAGCTAAACACCGGGGAGCTGTTTTTT.

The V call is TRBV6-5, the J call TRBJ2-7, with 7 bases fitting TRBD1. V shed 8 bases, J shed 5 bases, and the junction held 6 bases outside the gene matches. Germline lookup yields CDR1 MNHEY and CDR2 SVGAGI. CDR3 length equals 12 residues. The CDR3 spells CASPGTAHEQYF. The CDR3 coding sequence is TGTGCCAGCCCCGGGACAGCTCACGAGCAGTACTTC.

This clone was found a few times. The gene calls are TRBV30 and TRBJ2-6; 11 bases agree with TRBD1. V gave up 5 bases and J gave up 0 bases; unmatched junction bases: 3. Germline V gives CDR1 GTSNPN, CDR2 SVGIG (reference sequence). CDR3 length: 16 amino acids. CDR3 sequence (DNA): TGTGCCTGGGCCGGGACAGGGGGCTCTGGGGCCAACGTCCTGACTTTC. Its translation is CAWAGTGGSGANVLTF.